This TCR beta chain was documented in a study of blood T cell repertoires in COVID-19. In the original analysis: Amplified reference gene primers provided the basis for estimating nucleated cell counts. The table came from immunoSEQ multiplex PCR; TCRdb's copy has only in-frame clones and leaves some out. The V and J calls and clone size were taken over from that table, and D and trimming were inferred from the DNA. The sample contains around 61,000 clones, about 90% of which appear only once. The TCR originated in a man aged 55 to 70 with acute or convalescent COVID-19. The sequencing input was peripheral blood.

The CDR3 is CASSLYRDSPLHF. The DNA for the CDR3 is TGCGCCAGCAGCTTATACAGGGATTCACCCCTCCACTTT. V usage is TRBV5-1 and J usage is TRBJ1-6, with D possibly TRBD1 on 6 matching bases. V was trimmed by 2 bases and J by 8 bases, leaving 8 bases between them. CDR3 length: 13 residues. CDR1 is SGHRS, CDR2 YFSETQ, per germline.